This is a list of T cell receptor beta chains from one sample in a study of T cell changes during pregnancy in multiple sclerosis. Repertoires were generated with immunoSEQ multiplex PCR, while TCRdb's copy carries only in-frame clones and drops some. The sample holds around 80,000 clones, about 96% seen once. The sample in question was peripheral blood, obtained in the second trimester of pregnancy. All receptors derive from a female donor with multiple sclerosis, enrolled in a pregnancy study. The CDR3 runs from the conserved cysteine through the conserved F or W. D genes are given only for firm matches. Clone size appears in some rows only: once, few, many, or a class for an expanded clone.

j_call: TRBJ1-1; clone_size: NA; d_call: NA; v_call: TRBV30; cdr3_aa: CAWGQGWGEAFF; cdr3_nt: TGTGCCTGGGGCCAGGGATGGGGCGAAGCTTTCTTT
j_call: TRBJ2-3; clone_size: NA; d_call: NA; v_call: TRBV27; cdr3_aa: CASCRGGVADTQYF; cdr3_nt: TGTGCCAGCTGCCGGGGTGGGGTGGCAGATACGCAGTATTTT
j_call: TRBJ2-5; clone_size: NA; d_call: TRBD2; v_call: TRBV29-1; cdr3_aa: CSVVLPAGTSGIKHQETQYF; cdr3_nt: TGCAGCGTTGTACTCCCCGCCGGGACTAGCGGGATAAAACACCAAGAGACCCAGTACTTC
j_call: TRBJ2-1; clone_size: NA; d_call: NA; v_call: TRBV20-1; cdr3_aa: CSARGDNEQFF; cdr3_nt: TGCAGTGCTAGGGGAGACAATGAGCAGTTCTTC
j_call: TRBJ1-3; clone_size: NA; d_call: NA; v_call: TRBV9; cdr3_aa: CASSVTDTSSSGNTIYF; cdr3_nt: TGTGCCAGCAGCGTTACGGACACATCAAGCTCTGGAAACACCATATATTTT
j_call: TRBJ1-3; clone_size: once; d_call: NA; v_call: TRBV5-1; cdr3_aa: CASSFSGEAGNTIYF; cdr3_nt: TGCGCCAGCAGCTTTTCCGGAGAGGCTGGAAACACCATATATTTT
j_call: TRBJ1-1; clone_size: NA; d_call: TRBD1; v_call: TRBV6-6; cdr3_aa: CASSFRQGNTEAFF; cdr3_nt: TGTGCCAGCAGTTTCCGACAGGGGAACACTGAAGCTTTCTTT
j_call: TRBJ2-7; clone_size: NA; d_call: NA; v_call: TRBV5-1; cdr3_aa: CASSEDPGRLDYEQYF; cdr3_nt: TGCGCCAGCAGCGAGGACCCAGGGCGTTTGGACTACGAGCAGTACTTC
j_call: TRBJ2-1; clone_size: few; d_call: TRBD2; v_call: TRBV6-4; cdr3_aa: CASSEGTSGNNEQFF; cdr3_nt: TGTGCCAGCAGTGAGGGGACTAGCGGGAACAATGAGCAGTTCTTC
j_call: TRBJ2-7; clone_size: NA; d_call: NA; v_call: TRBV5-1; cdr3_aa: CASSTEPGNSEQYF; cdr3_nt: TGCGCCAGCAGCACCGAGCCGGGGAACAGCGAGCAGTACTTC
j_call: TRBJ2-1; clone_size: NA; d_call: TRBD2; v_call: TRBV7-2; cdr3_aa: CASSSGLAYNEQFF; cdr3_nt: TGTGCCAGCAGCTCGGGACTAGCGTACAATGAGCAGTTCTTC
j_call: TRBJ2-2; clone_size: once; d_call: NA; v_call: TRBV18; cdr3_aa: CASSRAQANTGELFF; cdr3_nt: TGTGCCAGCTCACGCGCCCAAGCGAACACCGGGGAGCTGTTTTTT
j_call: TRBJ1-4; clone_size: NA; d_call: NA; v_call: TRBV4-2; cdr3_aa: CASSQDPYRPNEKLFF; cdr3_nt: TGTGCCAGCAGCCAAGATCCTTACAGGCCAAATGAAAAACTGTTTTTT
j_call: TRBJ1-2; clone_size: NA; d_call: TRBD1; v_call: TRBV19; cdr3_aa: CASSAGQNYGYTF; cdr3_nt: TGTGCCAGTAGTGCGGGACAGAACTATGGCTACACCTTC
j_call: TRBJ2-1; clone_size: NA; d_call: TRBD1; v_call: TRBV6-4; cdr3_aa: CASRGQGFDEQFF; cdr3_nt: TGTGCCAGCAGGGGACAGGGGTTCGATGAGCAGTTCTTC
j_call: TRBJ1-3; clone_size: NA; d_call: NA; v_call: TRBV4-1; cdr3_aa: CASSQDPTVSGNTIYF; cdr3_nt: TGCGCCAGCAGCCAAGATCCGACAGTCTCTGGAAACACCATATATTTT
j_call: TRBJ2-7; clone_size: NA; d_call: NA; v_call: TRBV4-1; cdr3_aa: CASSQVLGRAYEQYF; cdr3_nt: TGCGCCAGCAGCCAAGTCCTCGGTCGGGCCTACGAGCAGTACTTC
j_call: TRBJ2-5; clone_size: NA; d_call: TRBD2; v_call: TRBV7-2; cdr3_aa: CASSAGGRMETQYF; cdr3_nt: TGTGCCAGCAGCGCGGGCGGGAGGATGGAGACCCAGTACTTC
j_call: TRBJ1-2; clone_size: NA; d_call: NA; v_call: TRBV2; cdr3_aa: CASSDSGIAGYTF; cdr3_nt: TGTGCCAGCAGTGATTCAGGGATCGCGGGCTACACCTTC
j_call: TRBJ2-6; clone_size: NA; d_call: NA; v_call: TRBV4-2; cdr3_aa: CASSQESGSGANVLTF; cdr3_nt: TGTGCCAGCAGCCAAGAGTCAGGCTCTGGGGCCAACGTCCTGACTTTC
j_call: TRBJ1-1; clone_size: NA; d_call: NA; v_call: TRBV27; cdr3_aa: CASRSLGGAIFEAFF; cdr3_nt: TGTGCCAGCAGATCACTGGGGGGGGCAATTTTTGAAGCTTTCTTT
j_call: TRBJ1-2; clone_size: NA; d_call: TRBD1; v_call: TRBV19; cdr3_aa: CASSARQGASYGYTF; cdr3_nt: TGTGCCAGTAGTGCTCGACAGGGAGCCAGCTATGGCTACACCTTC
j_call: TRBJ1-2; clone_size: NA; d_call: NA; v_call: TRBV19; cdr3_aa: CASSTPGAGYGYTF; cdr3_nt: TGTGCCAGTAGTACCCCGGGAGCCGGCTATGGCTACACCTTC
j_call: TRBJ1-5; clone_size: NA; d_call: NA; v_call: TRBV5-1; cdr3_aa: CASSLVGRGNNQPQHF; cdr3_nt: TGCGCCAGCAGCTTGGTCGGCAGGGGAAACAATCAGCCCCAGCATTTT
j_call: TRBJ2-1; clone_size: once; d_call: TRBD2; v_call: TRBV27; cdr3_aa: CASALSSGTGRFF; cdr3_nt: TGTGCCAGCGCCCTTTCTAGCGGGACCGGACGGTTCTTC
j_call: TRBJ1-3; clone_size: NA; d_call: TRBD1; v_call: TRBV7-9; cdr3_aa: CASSPTGQVGSGNTIYF; cdr3_nt: TGTGCCAGCAGCCCGACGGGACAGGTCGGGTCTGGAAACACCATATATTTT
j_call: TRBJ2-7; clone_size: NA; d_call: NA; v_call: TRBV10-3; cdr3_aa: CAISEKQTYEQYF; cdr3_nt: TGTGCCATCAGTGAAAAACAGACCTACGAGCAGTACTTC
j_call: TRBJ1-5; clone_size: NA; d_call: TRBD1; v_call: TRBV7-8; cdr3_aa: CASSLGGQGWGSLNQPQHF; cdr3_nt: TGTGCCAGCAGCTTAGGGGGACAGGGCTGGGGCTCCCTCAATCAGCCCCAGCATTTT
j_call: TRBJ2-7; clone_size: once; d_call: NA; v_call: TRBV19; cdr3_aa: CASSILATSYEQYF; cdr3_nt: TGTGCCAGTAGTATACTGGCAACCTCCTACGAGCAGTACTTC
j_call: TRBJ2-1; clone_size: NA; d_call: NA; v_call: TRBV2; cdr3_aa: CASSLSLASNEQFF; cdr3_nt: TGTGCCAGCAGTCTGAGCCTAGCGTCGAATGAGCAGTTCTTC
j_call: TRBJ2-2; clone_size: NA; d_call: TRBD1; v_call: TRBV11-3; cdr3_aa: CASSQGQRHTGELFF; cdr3_nt: TGTGCCAGCAGCCAGGGACAGAGACACACCGGGGAGCTGTTTTTT
j_call: TRBJ1-5; clone_size: NA; d_call: NA; v_call: TRBV4-1; cdr3_aa: CASSATRNQPQHF; cdr3_nt: TGCGCCAGCAGCGCGACGCGGAATCAGCCCCAGCATTTT
j_call: TRBJ2-7; clone_size: once; d_call: TRBD2; v_call: TRBV9; cdr3_aa: CASSVAGGTYEQYF; cdr3_nt: TGTGCCAGCAGCGTAGCGGGAGGTACCTACGAGCAGTACTTC
j_call: TRBJ1-1; clone_size: NA; d_call: NA; v_call: TRBV30; cdr3_aa: CAWSVTQGRTEAFF; cdr3_nt: TGTGCCTGGAGTGTAACCCAGGGCAGGACTGAAGCTTTCTTT